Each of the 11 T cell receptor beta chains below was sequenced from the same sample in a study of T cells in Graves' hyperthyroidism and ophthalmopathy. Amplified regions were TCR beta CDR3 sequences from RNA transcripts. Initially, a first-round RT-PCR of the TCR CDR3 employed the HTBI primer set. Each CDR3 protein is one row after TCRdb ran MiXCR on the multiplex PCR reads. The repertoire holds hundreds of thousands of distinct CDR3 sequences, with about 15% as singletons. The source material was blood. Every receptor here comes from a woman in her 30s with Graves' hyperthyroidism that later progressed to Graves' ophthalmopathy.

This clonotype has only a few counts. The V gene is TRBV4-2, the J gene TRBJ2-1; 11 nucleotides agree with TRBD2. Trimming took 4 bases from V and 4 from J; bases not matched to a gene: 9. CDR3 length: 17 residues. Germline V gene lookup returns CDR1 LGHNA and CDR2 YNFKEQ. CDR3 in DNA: TGTGCCAGCAGCCGCGCACTAGCGGGAGCTTCATACAATGAGCAGTTCTTC. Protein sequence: CASSRALAGASYNEQFF.

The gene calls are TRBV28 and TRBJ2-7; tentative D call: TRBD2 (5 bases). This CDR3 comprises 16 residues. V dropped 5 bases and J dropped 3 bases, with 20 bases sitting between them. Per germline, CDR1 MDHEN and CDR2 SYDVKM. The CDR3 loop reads CASSLSTTLELYEQYF. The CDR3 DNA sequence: TGTGCCAGCAGTCTCTCGACTACCCTGGAACTCTACGAGCAGTACTTC.

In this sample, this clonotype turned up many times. CDR3 residues: CASSLGQGGTTDTQYF. The CDR3 bases are TGTGCCAGCTCACTCGGACAGGGGGGTACCACAGATACGCAGTATTTT. This chain links TRBV18 with TRBJ2-3; 10 nucleotides line up with TRBD1. Losses at the gene ends were 4 bases for V and 2 bases for J; bases not matched to a gene: 6. This CDR3 is built from 16 residues. Germline CDR1 KGHSH, CDR2 LQKENI.

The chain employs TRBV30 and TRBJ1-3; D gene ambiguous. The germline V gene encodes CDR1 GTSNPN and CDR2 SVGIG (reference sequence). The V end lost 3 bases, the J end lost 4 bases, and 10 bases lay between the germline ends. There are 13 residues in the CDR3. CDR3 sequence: CAWSFDPGNTIYF. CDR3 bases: TGTGCCTGGAGCTTCGATCCAGGAAACACCATATATTTT.

The CDR3 protein is CSASKEKVIPYEQYF. The CDR3 DNA reads TGCAGTGCTAGTAAGGAAAAGGTTATTCCCTACGAGCAGTACTTC. The chain joins TRBV20-1 to TRBJ2-7; unclear D gene. V lost 3 bases, J lost 2 bases, and 17 bases lay in between. Germline CDR1 is DFQATT and CDR2 is SNEGSKA (reference sequence). This CDR3 comprises 15 residues.

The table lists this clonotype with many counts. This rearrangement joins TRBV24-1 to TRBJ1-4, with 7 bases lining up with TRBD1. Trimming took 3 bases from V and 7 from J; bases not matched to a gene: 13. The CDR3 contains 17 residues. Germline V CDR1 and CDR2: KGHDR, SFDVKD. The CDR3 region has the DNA TGTGCCACCAGTGATGGACAGGCCGGGTCGCTTGGTGAAAAACTGTTTTTT. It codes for CATSDGQAGSLGEKLFF.

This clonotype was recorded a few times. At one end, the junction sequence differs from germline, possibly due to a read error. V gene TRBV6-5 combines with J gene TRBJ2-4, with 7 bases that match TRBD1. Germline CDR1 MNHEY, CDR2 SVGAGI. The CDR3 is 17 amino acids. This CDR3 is CASNYLGTAQAKNIQYF. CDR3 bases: TGTGCCAGCAATTACTTAGGGACAGCCCAAGCCAAAAACATTCAGTACTTC.

CDR3 in amino acids: CSVAGTGDEKLFF. For the CDR3, the DNA is TGCAGCGTTGCCGGGACAGGGGACGAAAAACTGTTTTTT. The V gene is TRBV29-1, the J gene TRBJ1-4; 10 nucleotides match TRBD1. The CDR3 spans 13 residues. Germline loops: CDR1 SQVTM, CDR2 ANQGSEA. V lost 4 bases to trimming and J lost 8 bases; unmatched junction nucleotides: 4.

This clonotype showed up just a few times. The CDR3 is CASSPLGGSSFNTGELFF. In nucleotides, the CDR3 is TGTGCCAGCAGCCCGCTTGGGGGAAGCAGCTTTAACACCGGGGAGCTGTTTTTT. The chain carries TRBV7-3 and TRBJ2-2; D might be TRBD1 or TRBD2, each matching 5 bases. The CDR3 is 18 amino acids. V lost 5 bases, J lost 2 bases, and 21 bases lay in between. Germline V gene sequence: CDR1 SGHTA, CDR2 FQGTGA.

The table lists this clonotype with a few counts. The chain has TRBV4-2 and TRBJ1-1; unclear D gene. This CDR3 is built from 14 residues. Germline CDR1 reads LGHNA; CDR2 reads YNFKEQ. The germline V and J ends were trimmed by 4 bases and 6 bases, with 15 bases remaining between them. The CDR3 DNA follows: TGTGCCAGCAGCCCTCTTGGGGAGGTCCCTGAAGCTTTCTTT. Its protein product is CASSPLGEVPEAFF.

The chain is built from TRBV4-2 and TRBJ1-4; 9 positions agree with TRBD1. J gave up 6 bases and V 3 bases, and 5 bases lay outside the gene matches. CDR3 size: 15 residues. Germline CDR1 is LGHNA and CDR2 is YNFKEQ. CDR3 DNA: TGTGCCAGCAGCCAGCCACAGGGGGCTTATGAAAAACTGTTTTTT. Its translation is CASSQPQGAYEKLFF.